These T cell receptor delta chains were read from a single sample in a study of human gamma delta and Vdelta1 T cells. TCRdb re-called the PCR reads via CATT. The repertoire holds over 10,000 delta-chain clones, roughly 45% seen once, with approximately 1.5% in the top ten. For these receptors, no antigen is known. Sequenced material: Vdelta1 gamma-delta T cells from blood grown in culture (DOT cells). All receptors come from a human donor in good health. Each CDR3 is given with its conserved first and last residue. A D gene is named only where the DNA matches it firmly. Clone size is shown for a subset of rows, as once, few, many or a class of expanded clone.

abundance,j_gene,d_gene,v_gene,CDR3nt,CDR3aa
few,TRDJ1,TRDD3,TRDV1,TGTGCTCTTGGGGAACGACTTCCTACGCCCCTTATACTGGGGGATACCGGAGGGACCGATAAACTCATCTTT,CALGERLPTPLILGDTGGTDKLIF
.,TRDJ1,.,TRDV1,TGTGCTCTTGGGGATCTGCGGCCTTCCCAACTTGGCCCGAAAAGGTACACCGATAAACTCATCTTT,CALGDLRPSQLGPKRYTDKLIF
.,TRDJ1,TRDD3,TRDV1,TGTGCTCTTGGGGAAACTTTACTGGGGGAGAACACCGATAAACTCATCTTT,CALGETLLGENTDKLIF
.,TRDJ1,TRDD3,TRDV1,TGTGCTCTTGGGGAATCAAATGTTCCCTGGGGGACATCGTACACCGATAAACTCATCTTT,CALGESNVPWGTSYTDKLIF
.,TRDJ3,.,TRDV1,TGTGCTCTTGGGAGTATTCCTACGGGGTACTGGGGTGGCCGTTGGGACACCCGACAGATGTTTTTC,CALGSIPTGYWGGRWDTRQMFF
.,TRDJ1,.,TRDV1,TGTGCTCTTGGGGACCCCGCCTTCCATAGATTCTTATACGACTGGGGACTCACGCATCGGGGGCCCGGTAAACTCATCTTT,CALGDPAFHRFLYDWGLTHRGPGKLIF
.,TRDJ1,TRDD3,TRDV1,TGTGCTCTTGGGGAATCCCAGAACCCCAACAGGGGGATACGAAGTAAACTCATCTTT,CALGESQNPNRGIRSKLIF
.,TRDJ1,TRDD3,TRDV1,TGTGCTCTTGGGGATCTACAACCTGTCCGCCGGGGGATACTTGGTAGCACCGATAAACTCATCTTT,CALGDLQPVRRGILGSTDKLIF
once,TRDJ1,.,TRDV1,TGTGCTCTTGGGGAATTATGTCTTCCTACGAACTGGGGGACCGGGTGCCAAGGCCTCATCTTT,CALGELCLPTNWGTGCQGLIF
.,TRDJ1,TRDD3,TRDV1,TGTGCTCTTGGGGAACTGGGTTACTGGGGGATACAATCCGATAAACTCATCTTT,CALGELGYWGIQSDKLIF
.,TRDJ1,TRDD3,TRDV1,TGTGCTCTTGGGGAAGGGATACAGAACACCGATAAACTCATCTTT,CALGEGIQNTDKLIF
.,TRDJ1,TRDD3,TRDV1,TGTGCTCTTGGGGAACCTAACTCGCCTGGGGATACGGGCACCGATAAACTCATCTTT,CALGEPNSPGDTGTDKLIF
.,TRDJ1,TRDD3,TRDV1,TGTGCTCTTGGGGAACTAGCTCCCGAGCCTCCTTTTACTGGGGGATATGTCGATAAACTCATCTTT,CALGELAPEPPFTGGYVDKLIF
.,TRDJ1,TRDD2,TRDV1,TGTGCTCTTGGGAACGACGGACCCTTCCTATCACGGGCCTGGGGCCTCATCTTT,CALGNDGPFLSRAWGLIF
few,TRDJ1,.,TRDV1,TGTGCTCTTGGGGAAGCCTTCCTTGTCGTTGGGGGGCCCCCCCCCATCTACACCGATAAACTCATCTTT,CALGEAFLVVGGPPPIYTDKLIF
few,TRDJ1,.,TRDV1,TGTGCTCTTGGGGAATTGCCTAAGGGAGATCCCCCTACCGATAAACTCATCTTT,CALGELPKGDPPTDKLIF
.,TRDJ1,TRDD3,TRDV1,TGTGCTCTTGGTACTTCCCCCGATCATTCGGCAGGGATACCGGGTAAACTCATCTTT,CALGTSPDHSAGIPGKLIF
.,TRDJ1,.,TRDV1,TGTGCTCTTGGGGAACGGGAATTCCGAAGAATGTCTACGCAAAAGTTCACCGATAAACTCATCTTT,CALGEREFRRMSTQKFTDKLIF
few,TRDJ1,.,TRDV1,TGTGCTCTTGGGCCCCGGCCTTCCTCCAGGCTGGGGATCGAGCGGGGGGACACCGATAAACTCATCTTT,CALGPRPSSRLGIERGDTDKLIF
.,TRDJ1,.,TRDV1,TGTGCTCTTGGGGAAGGGGTCCGGGGATCTGTCGGACTCATCTTT,CALGEGVRGSVGLIF
.,TRDJ1,TRDD3,TRDV1,TGTGCTCTTGGGGATCTCTTATCTGGGGGATACTGGCGGTACACCGATAAACTCATCTTT,CALGDLLSGGYWRYTDKLIF
.,TRDJ1,TRDD3,TRDV1,TGTGCTCTTGGGGAAAAGGCGTGGCTCCTACTGGGGGATACCATTTCGTACACCGATAAACTCATCTTT,CALGEKAWLLLGDTISYTDKLIF